The 28 T cell receptor beta chains reported below all come from one sample, sequenced in a study of blood T cell repertoires in COVID-19. Here immunoSEQ multiplex PCR was the method, and the copy in TCRdb shows in-frame clones only, minus some. The table has approximately 200,000 clones, around 80% seen once. The sample was peripheral blood. Receptors were obtained from an elderly woman with acute or convalescent COVID-19.

This clone was counted only a few times. V usage is TRBV3-1 (or the pseudogene TRBV3-2) and J usage is TRBJ2-7; possible D gene TRBD2, 7 bases. The CDR3 has 16 amino acids. The V end was cut by 0 bases, the J end by 6 bases, with 18 bases between. Germline CDR1 is LGHDT and CDR2 is YNNKEL (reference sequence). The CDR3 protein is CASSQDVPGGFREQYF. Here the CDR3 DNA reads TGTGCCAGCAGCCAAGACGTTCCGGGGGGCTTTCGCGAGCAGTACTTC.

V is TRBV19 and J is TRBJ1-1, with TRBD1 matching over 7 bases. The CDR3 totals 13 residues. Unmatched junction bases numbered 4, after V lost 4 bases and J lost 5 bases. Germline V lookup: CDR1 LNHDA, CDR2 SQIVND (reference sequence). The CDR3 DNA follows: TGTGCCAGTAGTAACACAGGGGAGACTGAAGCTTTCTTT. Protein product: CASSNTGETEAFF.

The V gene is TRBV2, the J gene TRBJ2-7; 9 nucleotides agree with TRBD1. J gave up 0 bases and V 6 bases, and 6 bases lay outside the gene matches. The CDR3 has 15 residues. Germline V CDR1 and CDR2: SNHLY, FYNNEI. The CDR3 nucleotides read TGTGCCAGCAGGGGACAGGGCGCACTCTCCTACGAGCAGTACTTC. It codes for CASRGQGALSYEQYF.

The chain combines TRBV3-1 (or the pseudogene TRBV3-2) with TRBJ2-1; 16 bases match TRBD2. The germline V gene encodes CDR1 LGHDT and CDR2 YNNKEL (reference sequence). The CDR3 length is 16 residues. Losses at the gene ends were 5 bases for V and 4 bases for J; bases not matched to a gene: 2. CDR3 nucleotide sequence: TGTGCCAGCAGCGGGACTAGCGGGAGGGGGTACAATGAGCAGTTCTTC. It codes for CASSGTSGRGYNEQFF.

The chain employs TRBV7-2 and TRBJ2-1, with D maybe TRBD2 (5 bases). V was shortened by 1 base and J by 10 bases, with 14 bases between the two germline ends. This CDR3 comprises 14 residues. Germline CDR1 reads SGHTA; CDR2 reads FQGNSA. The CDR3 coding sequence is TGTGCCAGCAGCTTAGACTTGGCGGGCAAGGAGCAGTTCTTC. This encodes CASSLDLAGKEQFF.

V is TRBV10-3 and J is TRBJ1-2; TRBD1 is a possible D gene (5 bases). Germline lookup yields CDR1 ENHRY and CDR2 SYGVKD. Trimming cost V 6 bases and J 1 base, with 12 bases left between them. This CDR3 contains 14 residues. The CDR3 nucleotides are TGTGCCATCAGCGGAGACAGCAGTAACTATGGCTACACCTTC. Protein product: CAISGDSSNYGYTF.

The gene calls are TRBV7-8 and TRBJ2-1, with 8 positions matching TRBD2. CDR3 length equals 15 residues. Germline CDR1 SGHVS, CDR2 FQNEAQ. J lost 6 bases, V lost 4 bases, and 8 bases had no gene match. The CDR3 DNA reads TGTGCCAGCAGCTCTAGATTAGCGGGACCCAATGAGCAGTTCTTC. As protein: CASSSRLAGPNEQFF.

The rearrangement links TRBV5-4 to TRBJ2-2; 7 nucleotides line up with TRBD1. Germline V gene data show CDR1 as SGHNT and CDR2 as YYREEE (reference sequence). The CDR3 runs to 14 residues. V dropped 3 bases and J dropped 6; count of bases not matched to a gene: 5. This chain's CDR3 is CASSSTGVSGELFF. As DNA, the CDR3 is TGTGCCAGCAGCTCCACAGGGGTTTCCGGGGAGCTGTTTTTT.

About this clone itself: This CDR3 is also generated by other DNA sequences in the sample. The genes are TRBV10-2 and TRBJ2-7; D gene ambiguous. Germline assignment: CDR1 WSHSY and CDR2 SAAADI. V was trimmed by 5 bases and J by 0 bases, leaving 2 bases between them. The CDR3 is 11 residues long. For the CDR3, the DNA is TGCGCCAGCAGTCTCTCCTACGAGCAGTACTTC. Amino acid sequence: CASSLSYEQYF.

For the CDR3, the DNA is TGTGCCAGCAGCTTGGAGGGGGGGGTTCGGGACAATGAGCAGTTCTTC. It codes for CASSLEGGVRDNEQFF. The chain links TRBV11-1 to TRBJ2-1, with a possible D match to TRBD2 (7 bases). The V and J ends lost 3 bases and 5 bases respectively, with 17 bases between them. Germline assignment: CDR1 SGHAT and CDR2 FQDESV (reference sequence). The CDR3 is 16 residues long.

The chain employs TRBV27 and TRBJ1-6, with 7 bases matching TRBD1. This CDR3 is built from 14 residues. V shed 4 bases and J 7 bases; nucleotides not matched to a gene: 4. Per germline, CDR1 MNHEY and CDR2 SMNVEV (reference sequence). CDR3 residues: CASSSHRGNSPLHF. CDR3 coding DNA: TGTGCCAGCAGTTCACACAGGGGAAATTCACCCCTCCACTTT.

The chain combines TRBV30 with TRBJ1-6; no firm D call. Per germline, CDR1 GTSNPN and CDR2 SVGIG (reference sequence). The CDR3 sequence is 15 residues long. V lost 2 bases and J 5 bases, leaving 13 bases between the germline ends. CDR3 in DNA: TGTGCCTGGAGTATCTCCGCAGTCCATAATTCACCCCTCCACTTT. Its protein product is CAWSISAVHNSPLHF.

The chain employs TRBV5-1 and TRBJ2-3; a possible D gene is TRBD2 (7 bases). Trimming left V 4 bases short and J 2 bases short, with 20 bases between. Per the germline V gene, CDR1 is SGHRS and CDR2 is YFSETQ. The length of the CDR3 is 17 residues. DNA for the CDR3: TGCGCCAGCAGCCGGGAGGCTCGGCGGGGGCCCACAGATACGCAGTATTTT. Protein: CASSREARRGPTDTQYF. The full variable domain, rest sourced from reference TRBV5-1 and TRBJ2-3, is KAGVTQTPRYLIKTRGQQVTLSCSPISGHRSVSWYQQTPGQGLQFLFEYFSETQRNKGNFPGRFSGRQFSNSRSEMNVSTLELGDSALYLCASSREARRGPTDTQYFGPGTRLTVL.

V is TRBV12-3 or TRBV12-4 and J is TRBJ1-2; weak D call: TRBD1 (6 bases). Deletions cut 0 bases from V and 7 bases from J, with 9 bases between. The CDR3 is 13 amino acids. CDR3: CASSLASDSGYTF. The DNA of the CDR3 is TGTGCCAGCAGTTTAGCGTCGGACAGTGGCTACACCTTC.

The rearrangement joins TRBV25-1 to TRBJ1-1, with 7 bases lining up with TRBD1. V trimming: 5 bases; J trimming: 1 base; junction bases outside the gene matches: 16. Germline values: CDR1 MGHDK, CDR2 SYGVNS. This CDR3 comprises 18 residues. DNA for the CDR3: TGTGCCAGCAGTTCCAATATGGGAACAGGGGACCCGAACACTGAAGCTTTCTTT. Translated, it gives CASSSNMGTGDPNTEAFF.

This chain connects TRBV4-2 to TRBJ2-7; D might be TRBD2 (6 bases). The germline CDR1 and CDR2 sequences are LGHNA and YNFKEQ. The CDR3 sequence is 13 residues long. V dropped 0 bases and J dropped 8 bases, with 11 bases sitting between them. The CDR3, as DNA: TGTGCCAGCAGCCAAGATGAGGGGACTCAGCAGTACTTC. Protein product: CASSQDEGTQQYF.

CDR3 protein: CASSLVGGGRISGNTIYF. Here the CDR3 DNA reads TGTGCCAGCAGCTTAGTCGGAGGGGGCAGGATCTCCGGAAACACCATATATTTT. The chain couples TRBV7-8 to TRBJ1-3; TRBD1 matches at 7 bases. In germline, CDR1 is SGHVS, CDR2 FQNEAQ. Losses at the gene ends were 1 base for V and 4 bases for J; bases not matched to a gene: 13. The CDR3 has 18 amino acids. Full variable domain (remainder filled in from reference TRBV7-8 and TRBJ1-3): GAGVSQSPRYKVAKRGQDVALRCDPISGHVSLFWYQQALGQGPEFLTYFQNEAQLDKSGLPSDRFFAERPEGSVSTLKIQRTQQEDSAVYLCASSLVGGGRISGNTIYFGEGSWLTVV.

The V and J genes are TRBV3-1 (or the pseudogene TRBV3-2) and TRBJ2-5, with 11 bases that match TRBD2. The junction had 2 bases not matched to a gene; V was cut back by 8 bases and J by 0 bases. The CDR3 has 14 residues. Germline V gene data show CDR1 as LGHDT and CDR2 as YNNKEL (reference sequence). The CDR3 region is CASPTSGDQETQYF. For the CDR3, the DNA is TGTGCCAGCCCGACTAGCGGGGACCAAGAGACCCAGTACTTC.

This rearrangement joins TRBV7-3 to TRBJ1-1, with D perhaps TRBD1 (5 bases). This CDR3 contains 15 residues. Looked up from germline, CDR1 is SGHTA and CDR2 is FQGTGA. Trimming left V 2 bases short and J 4 bases short, with 14 bases between. CDR3 residues: CASSLGAGRATEAFF. CDR3 nucleotide sequence: TGTGCCAGCAGCTTAGGCGCGGGGCGAGCCACTGAAGCTTTCTTT.

This clone showed up just a few times. CDR3 in amino acids: CASSFTGVNTGELFF. CDR3 sequence (DNA): TGTGCCAGCAGCTTTACAGGGGTAAACACCGGGGAGCTGTTTTTT. The J gene is TRBJ2-2, the V gene TRBV7-3; 7 bases align to TRBD1. The ends lost 3 bases at V and 2 bases at J; junction bases unmatched: 3. CDR3 length: 15 amino acids. Germline assignment: CDR1 SGHTA and CDR2 FQGTGA.

This sequence joins TRBV6-6 and TRBJ2-4; 11 nucleotides match TRBD1. This CDR3 is built from 17 residues. V shed 5 bases and J 9 bases; nucleotides not matched to a gene: 15. Germline CDR1 MNHNY, CDR2 SVGAGI (reference sequence). The CDR3 here is CASSQTQWGQGVGIQYF. Written as DNA, the CDR3 is TGTGCCAGCAGTCAGACCCAATGGGGACAGGGGGTTGGCATTCAGTACTTC.

This sequence joins TRBV11-3 and TRBJ2-1; D perhaps matches TRBD1 (5 bases). V was trimmed by 1 base and J by 2 bases, leaving 12 bases between them. The germline V gene has CDR1 SGHNT and CDR2 YENEEA. The CDR3 has 16 amino acids. The chain's CDR3 is CASSLATAEPYNEQFF. The DNA for the CDR3 is TGTGCCAGCAGCTTAGCGACAGCTGAACCCTACAATGAGCAGTTCTTC.

The chain uses TRBV5-1 and TRBJ2-5, with 10 bases that match TRBD2. The V and J ends lost 0 bases and 5 bases, in that order; junction bases with no gene match: 4. The CDR3 spans 15 residues. Germline CDR1 is SGHRS and CDR2 is YFSETQ. CDR3 nucleotide sequence: TGCGCCAGCAGCTTGGAACTAGCGGGGTTGGAGACCCAGTACTTC. It specifies CASSLELAGLETQYF. The variable domain in full, completed from reference TRBV5-1 and TRBJ2-5, reads KAGVTQTPRYLIKTRGQQVTLSCSPISGHRSVSWYQQTPGQGLQFLFEYFSETQRNKGNFPGRFSGRQFSNSRSEMNVSTLELGDSALYLCASSLELAGLETQYFGPGTRLLVL.

The chain joins TRBV2 to TRBJ2-5; D is unclear. The CDR3 is 14 residues long. Trimming removed 8 bases from V and 4 bases from J, with 17 bases in between. Germline V CDR1 and CDR2: SNHLY, FYNNEI. Here the CDR3 DNA reads TGTGCCAGCGCCCCCGGTGAGGCCGTAGAGACCCAGTACTTC. Translation: CASAPGEAVETQYF.

The sample holds one count of this clone. The chain carries TRBV5-1 and TRBJ1-2, with a possible D match to TRBD1 (5 bases). The CDR3 extends over 15 amino acids. V was clipped by 0 bases and J by 4 bases, with 13 bases between them. Germline V gene lookup returns CDR1 SGHRS and CDR2 YFSETQ. As DNA, the CDR3 is TGCGCCAGCAGCTTGGCCGGAACAGGCTCCTATGGCTACACCTTC. Protein sequence: CASSLAGTGSYGYTF.

The rearrangement uses TRBV13 and TRBJ1-3, with TRBD1 identical over 8 bases. Trimming at V came to 2 bases and at J to 4 bases, leaving 1 base not matched to a gene. The CDR3 has 14 residues. The V gene's germline CDR1 is PRHDT and CDR2 FYEKMQ (reference sequence). CDR3 amino acids: CASSLQGAGNTIYF. CDR3 coding DNA: TGTGCCAGCAGCTTACAGGGGGCCGGAAACACCATATATTTT.

This chain connects TRBV5-1 to TRBJ1-4; D may be TRBD1 (5 bases). Trimming took 1 base from V and 6 from J, leaving 10 bases between them. The CDR3 has 14 amino acids. CDR1 is SGHRS and CDR2 is YFSETQ in the germline V gene. This chain's CDR3 is CASSLLIGDEKLFF. Written as DNA, the CDR3 is TGCGCCAGCAGCTTGTTAATAGGGGATGAAAAACTGTTTTTT.

The rearrangement links TRBV27 to TRBJ2-2; the match to TRBD1 covers 8 bases. CDR3 length: 15 residues. The trim removed 5 bases at V and 4 bases at J, leaving 6 bases unmatched. Germline V CDR1 and CDR2: MNHEY, SMNVEV (reference sequence). The CDR3 DNA sequence: TGTGCCAGCAGTCCCGACAGGGGTTCCACCGGGGAGCTGTTTTTT. Translating it yields CASSPDRGSTGELFF.